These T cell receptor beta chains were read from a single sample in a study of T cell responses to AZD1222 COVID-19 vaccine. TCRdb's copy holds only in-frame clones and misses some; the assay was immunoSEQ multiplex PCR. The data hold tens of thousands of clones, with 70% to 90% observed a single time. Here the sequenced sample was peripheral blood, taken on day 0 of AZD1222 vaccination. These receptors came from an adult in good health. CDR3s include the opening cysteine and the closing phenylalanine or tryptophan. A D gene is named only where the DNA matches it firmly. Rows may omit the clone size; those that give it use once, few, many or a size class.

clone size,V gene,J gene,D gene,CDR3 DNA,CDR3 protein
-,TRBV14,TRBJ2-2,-,TGTGCCAGCAGCCAAGCCAGGGGTAACACCGGGGAGCTGTTTTTT,CASSQARGNTGELFF
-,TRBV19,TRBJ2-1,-,TGTGCCAGTAGTTCCCAGGGCTCAACGGAGCAGTTCTTC,CASSSQGSTEQFF
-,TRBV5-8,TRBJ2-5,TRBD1,TGTGCCAGCAGCTTGCATAGGGGGACAGGGGCCCTCCAAGAGACCCAGTACTTC,CASSLHRGTGALQETQYF
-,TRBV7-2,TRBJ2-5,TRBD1,TGTGCCAGCAGCAAAAGACAGGGGTGGGAGACCCAGTACTTC,CASSKRQGWETQYF
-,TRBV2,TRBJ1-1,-,TGTGCCAGCAGTGATAGGGGGGCTGAAGCTTTCTTT,CASSDRGAEAFF
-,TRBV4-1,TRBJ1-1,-,TGCGCCAGCAGCCAAGCTCCCATGAACACTGAAGCTTTCTTT,CASSQAPMNTEAFF
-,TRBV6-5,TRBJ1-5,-,TGTGCCACCCCGGGACCTAATAGCAATCAGCCCCAGCATTTT,CATPGPNSNQPQHF
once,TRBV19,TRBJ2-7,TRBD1,TGTGCCAGTAGTCCGGGGACAGGCTCCCCCTACGAGCAGTACTTC,CASSPGTGSPYEQYF
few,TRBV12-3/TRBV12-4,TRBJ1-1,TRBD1,TGTGCCAGCAGTCCTCAGGGGGCCTTGCTAGCTTTCTTT,CASSPQGALLAFF
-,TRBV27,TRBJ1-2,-,TGTGCCAGCAAAGACAGCTCAAACTATGGCTACACCTTC,CASKDSSNYGYTF
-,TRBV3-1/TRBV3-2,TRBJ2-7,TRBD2,TGTGCCAGCAGCCATGGGACTAGCGAGAAGCAGTACTTC,CASSHGTSEKQYF
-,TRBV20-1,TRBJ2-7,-,TGCAGTGCTAGTGTCAACGGGGGGCCCCTTCGGCAGCAGTACTTC,CSASVNGGPLRQQYF
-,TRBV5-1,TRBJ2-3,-,TGCGCCAGCAGCTTGGAAACAGATACGCAGTATTTT,CASSLETDTQYF
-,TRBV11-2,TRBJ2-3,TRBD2,TGTGCCAGCAGCCTAGAGGGAGTAGCGGGGGGGCGGGATACGCAGTATTTT,CASSLEGVAGGRDTQYF
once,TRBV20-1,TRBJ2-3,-,TGCAGTGCCCGGGCCCAAGATACGCAGTATTTT,CSARAQDTQYF
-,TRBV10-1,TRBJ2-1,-,TGCGCCAGCAGTCCGGGGTACAATGAGCAGTTCTTC,CASSPGYNEQFF
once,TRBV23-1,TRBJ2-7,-,TGCGCCAGCAGTCATCACAGTCAGAAGTGGTCCCTCGAGCAGTACTTC,CASSHHSQKWSLEQYF
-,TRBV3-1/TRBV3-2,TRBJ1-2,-,TGTGCCAGCAGCCCCCGACAAAACTATGGCTACACCTTC,CASSPRQNYGYTF
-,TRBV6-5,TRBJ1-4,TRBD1,TGTGCCAGCAATACAGGGGGAATTAATGAAAAACTGTTTTTT,CASNTGGINEKLFF
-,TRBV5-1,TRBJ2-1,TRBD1,TGCGCCAGCAGCTTGTCAGGGGGAAATGAGCAGTTCTTC,CASSLSGGNEQFF
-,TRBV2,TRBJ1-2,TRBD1,TGTGCCAGCAGTGAGGGACAGGGAAGGGGCTACACCTTC,CASSEGQGRGYTF
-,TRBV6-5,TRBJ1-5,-,TGTGCCAGCAGTTACCCTAACAGGGTACAGAATCAGCCCCAGCATTTT,CASSYPNRVQNQPQHF
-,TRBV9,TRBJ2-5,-,TGTGCCAGCAGCGCCTCCACGGGGCCCTGGGAGACCCAGTACTTC,CASSASTGPWETQYF
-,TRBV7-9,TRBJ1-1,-,TGTGCCAGCAGCTTAGATCCGAACACTGAAGCTTTCTTT,CASSLDPNTEAFF
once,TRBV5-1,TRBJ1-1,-,TGCGTCAGCAGCCCTATGGTGACGAACACTGAAGCTTTCTTT,CVSSPMVTNTEAFF
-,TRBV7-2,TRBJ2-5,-,TGTGCCAGCAGCTTAACTAGTGTGCAAGAGACCCAGTACTTC,CASSLTSVQETQYF
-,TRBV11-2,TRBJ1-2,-,TGTGCCAGCAGCTTAGGTTTCGGGGGAAATGGCTACACCTTC,CASSLGFGGNGYTF
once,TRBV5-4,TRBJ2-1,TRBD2,TGTGCCAGCAGCCCGATACCGGGGGGGGTTAACTACAATGAGCAGTTCTTC,CASSPIPGGVNYNEQFF
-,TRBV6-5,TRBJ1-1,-,TGTGCCAGCAAAGGGAACATGAACACTGAAGCTTTCTTT,CASKGNMNTEAFF
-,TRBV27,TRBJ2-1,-,TGTGCCAGCAGTTTACCAGGCTACAATGAGCAGTTCTTC,CASSLPGYNEQFF
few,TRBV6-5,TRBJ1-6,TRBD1,TGTGCCAGCAGTTCCCGGACAGGCCTGGCTAATTCACCCCTCCACTTT,CASSSRTGLANSPLHF
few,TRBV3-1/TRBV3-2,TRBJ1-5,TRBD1,TGTGCCAGCAGCCAACAGGGGGGACAGCCCCAGCATTTT,CASSQQGGQPQHF